This T cell receptor (beta chain) was sequenced for a study of Tregs in tolerant kidney transplant recipients. Germline loops: CDR1 MNHEY, CDR2 SVGAGI. This CDR3 has 15 residues. V was shortened by 2 bases and J by 0 bases, with 10 bases between the two germline ends. Study results and limitations: Validation in larger populations is needed because few patients were studied.

Details on this clone: Its specificity is not known.

Recipients received nonmyeloablative bone marrow transplants from related graft donors, with transient mixed chimerism. CD4+CD25+CD127- Tregs, CD4+CD25- non-Tregs, CD4 and CD8 cells were sorted. Sequencing was performed with immunoSEQ multiplex PCR; in TCRdb, only in-frame clones are kept and a portion is missing. The repertoire holds 50,000 or so clones, with about 90% as singletons. The receptor comes from a human patient who received a combined kidney and bone marrow transplant. Some of the T cells may derive from the graft donor. The sample consisted of CD8+ T cells from blood (PBMCs), taken 24 months after the transplant. The V and J genes are TRBV6-5 and TRBJ2-5; D possibly corresponds to TRBD2 (6 bases). The DNA for the CDR3 is TGTGCCAGCAGTTACGGTGGCGGGGACCAAGAGACCCAGTACTTC. Translation gives CASSYGGGDQETQYF.